This T cell receptor beta chain was observed in a study of OX40 agonist ivuxolimab in advanced cancers. At the level of the study: Treatment of patients was with ivuxolimab, an agonistic anti-OX40 (CD134) antibody. Past anti-PD-1, anti-PD-L1 or anti-CTLA-4 therapy was accepted, and 40% to 45% had received some. Three patients responded partially, comprising one with hepatocellular carcinoma and two with cutaneous melanoma.

Blood draws occurred at baseline, cycle 4 day 1, and cycle 7 day 1. Generated by immunoSEQ multiplex PCR, the TCRdb table keeps only in-frame clones and is missing some. The sample lists about 93,000 clones, around 94% occurring once. Germline lookup yields CDR1 MGHRA and CDR2 YSYEKL. Trimming cost V 6 bases and J 8 bases, with 11 bases left between them. This CDR3 has 12 residues. The material sequenced was CD4+ or CD8+ T cells sorted from blood, taken in a trial of the OX40 agonist ivuxolimab. This sequence joins TRBV4-1 and TRBJ2-1; maybe TRBD2 (5 bases). The receptor's source is an adult with an advanced solid tumor such as melanoma, head and neck, liver or kidney cancer. The CDR3 DNA is TGCGCCAGCAGTCCTTACGGGGATGAGCAGTTCTTC. Translated, it gives CASSPYGDEQFF.